A single sample is the source of the 29 T cell receptor beta chains below, sequenced in a study of CD8 T cells in ankylosing spondylitis. TCRdb reanalysed the 5' RACE reads using MiXCR and keeps one entry per CDR3 protein. The sample contains some 200,000 distinct CDR3 sequences, 10% to 15% of which appear only once. The sequencing input was blood, either unsorted or a sorted T cell fraction (not recorded which). These receptors all come from a male donor with ankylosing spondylitis or in good health (not recorded which).

This rearrangement joins TRBV20-1 to TRBJ2-3; D remains ambiguous. Germline V gene data show CDR1 as DFQATT and CDR2 as SNEGSKA (reference sequence). This CDR3 has 13 amino acids. The V gene lost 3 bases and the J gene lost 2 bases, with 9 bases spanning the gap. CDR3 sequence (DNA): TGCAGTGCTAGTGGTACGGCCACAGATACGCAGTATTTT. Residues: CSASGTATDTQYF.

The CDR3 nucleotides read TGTGCCAGCAGTTCGACCGGGACAGGGAGCGAGGGCTACACCTTC. Its translation is CASSSTGTGSEGYTF. V and J are TRBV12-3 or TRBV12-4 and TRBJ1-2, with TRBD1 matching 9 bases. The trim removed 4 bases at V and 8 bases at J, leaving 11 bases unmatched. This CDR3 contains 15 residues.

This clonotype was detected a few times. The chain joins TRBV20-1 to TRBJ2-1; D is ambiguous. Germline CDR1 is DFQATT and CDR2 is SNEGSKA (reference sequence). This CDR3 region has 17 residues. V was cut by 0 bases and J by 0 bases, with 15 bases left in between. CDR3 protein: CSARDSYNSSSYNEQFF. CDR3 DNA sequence: TGCAGTGCTAGAGATAGTTATAATTCGAGCTCCTACAATGAGCAGTTCTTC.

This clonotype came up a few times. The chain joins TRBV6-2 or TRBV6-3 to TRBJ2-7; D unclear. CDR1 is MNHEY, CDR2 SVGEGT, per germline. Trimming took off 4 bases at V and 0 bases at J, with 4 bases between the two ends. The CDR3 has 12 amino acids. Here the CDR3 reads CASSFISYEQYF. The CDR3 region has the DNA TGTGCCAGCAGTTTTATCTCCTACGAGCAGTACTTC.

This clonotype was found a few times. The rearrangement uses TRBV29-1 and TRBJ1-1; 8 nucleotides match TRBD1. V shed 7 bases, J shed 0 bases, and the junction held 7 bases outside the gene matches. The CDR3 consists of 14 residues. CDR1 is SQVTM, CDR2 ANQGSEA, per germline. The DNA of the CDR3 is TGCAGCGCCCGGACAGGGAACATGAACACTGAAGCTTTCTTT. Encoded protein: CSARTGNMNTEAFF.

This clonotype was seen ten or more times. V and J are TRBV29-1 and TRBJ2-7, with D possibly TRBD2 on 6 matching bases. V gave up 7 bases and J gave up 3 bases, with 22 bases separating them. This CDR3 region has 15 residues. Germline CDR1 reads SQVTM; CDR2 reads ANQGSEA. The CDR3 DNA is TGCAGCGGATTGCGCCTAGCGCACGAAAGCTACGAGCAGTACTTC. Translating gives CSGLRLAHESYEQYF.

This clonotype was counted between two and nine times. The rearrangement joins TRBV12-3 or TRBV12-4 to TRBJ2-5, with 7 bases that match TRBD2. With V trimmed by 6 bases and J by 4 bases, 11 bases remained unmatched. This CDR3 is 15 amino acids long. CDR3 amino acids: CASSPTVGGSETQYF. Written as DNA, the CDR3 is TGTGCCAGCAGCCCGACGGTGGGGGGGTCAGAGACCCAGTACTTC.

J is TRBJ2-5 and V is TRBV12-3 or TRBV12-4; D is possibly TRBD2 (5 bases). The CDR3 contains 14 residues. Trimming cost V 1 base and J 0 bases, with 6 bases left between them. CDR3 sequence (DNA): TGTGCCAGCAGTTTAGGGACTCACCAAGAGACCCAGTACTTC. It codes for CASSLGTHQETQYF.

The V call is TRBV27, the J call TRBJ2-7; D unclear. Trimming removed 2 bases at V and 3 bases at J, with 5 bases between. Germline V gives CDR1 MNHEY, CDR2 SMNVEV (reference sequence). The CDR3 covers 12 residues. The CDR3 loop is CASSLPNYEQYF. CDR3 coding DNA: TGTGCCAGCAGTTTACCCAACTACGAGCAGTACTTC.

J is TRBJ1-2 and V is TRBV14; no reliable D call. CDR3 length equals 15 residues. CDR1 is SGHDN, CDR2 FVKESK, per germline. Deletions cut 0 bases from V and 1 base from J, with 9 bases between. For the CDR3, the DNA is TGTGCCAGCAGCCAAGATGTGGTCGATAACTATGGCTACACCTTC. It translates to CASSQDVVDNYGYTF.

The genes are TRBV7-6 and TRBJ2-1; D is possibly TRBD2 (7 bases). The length of the CDR3 is 11 residues. With 5 bases removed from V and 13 bases from J, the gap between germline ends came to 12 bases. The germline V gene has CDR1 SGHVS and CDR2 FNYEAQ. CDR3 residues: CASSPGGPQFF. CDR3 in DNA: TGTGCCAGCAGCCCGGGGGGCCCTCAGTTCTTC.

In this sample, this clonotype turned up a few times. This chain links TRBV6-1 with TRBJ2-1; 8 nucleotides align to TRBD2. J was trimmed by 0 bases and V by 10 bases; bases with no gene match: 8. This CDR3 has 15 amino acids. In germline, CDR1 is MNHNS, CDR2 SASEGT. The CDR3 here is CATRRGGSSYNEQFF. CDR3 DNA: TGTGCCACCCGTCGGGGGGGGAGCTCCTACAATGAGCAGTTCTTC.

The V and J genes are TRBV25-1 and TRBJ2-7; TRBD2 matches 7 bases. V trimming: 4 bases; J trimming: 5 bases; junction bases outside the gene matches: 11. Germline V gene data show CDR1 as MGHDK and CDR2 as SYGVNS. The CDR3 has 15 amino acids. For the CDR3, the DNA is TGTGCCAGCAGTGGGTACCCCAGGGAGGGCCACGAGCAGTACTTC. It specifies CASSGYPREGHEQYF.

This clonotype was observed a few times. The chain joins TRBV4-1 to TRBJ2-1, with 12 nucleotides matching TRBD2. Looked up from germline, CDR1 is MGHRA and CDR2 is YSYEKL. This CDR3 region has 16 residues. V gave up 0 bases and J gave up 9 bases; unmatched junction bases: 6. The CDR3 region is CASSQERTSGAAEQFF. The DNA for the CDR3 is TGCGCCAGCAGCCAAGAGAGGACTAGCGGGGCGGCTGAGCAGTTCTTC.

V and J are TRBV12-3 or TRBV12-4 and TRBJ1-2; TRBD1 is a possible D gene (6 bases). The ends were cut back, 5 bases at V and 7 bases at J, with 14 bases in the middle. This CDR3 has 13 amino acids. DNA of the CDR3: TGTGCCAGCAGTCGGACAGATAGTGGTGGCTACACCTTC. This codes for CASSRTDSGGYTF.

This clonotype was seen a few times. V and J are TRBV2 and TRBJ2-7, with TRBD2 identical over 12 bases. The CDR3 is 14 amino acids. V dropped 7 bases and J dropped 0; count of bases not matched to a gene: 1. Germline V gene data show CDR1 as SNHLY and CDR2 as FYNNEI. The CDR3 bases are TGTGCCAGCATGGGACTAGCGGGCTCCTACGAGCAGTACTTC. Translated: CASMGLAGSYEQYF.

This clonotype was counted only a few times. This chain links TRBV12-5 with TRBJ2-7; D not certain. The CDR3 has 13 residues. V dropped 6 bases and J dropped 0 bases, with 9 bases sitting between them. Germline CDR1 LGHNT, CDR2 FRNRAP. CDR3 in amino acids: CASGRPSSYEQYF. In DNA form, the CDR3 reads TGTGCTAGTGGACGACCGAGCTCCTACGAGCAGTACTTC.

The chain recombines TRBV7-9 with TRBJ1-1; TRBD1 matches at 7 bases. J was trimmed by 5 bases and V by 6 bases; bases with no gene match: 12. This CDR3 spans 15 amino acids. CDR1 and CDR2 from the germline V gene are SEHNR and FQNEAQ (reference sequence). CDR3 DNA sequence: TGTGCCAGCAGTTACCCCCCGACAGGGAGGACTGAAGCTTTCTTT. This sequence encodes CASSYPPTGRTEAFF.

This clonotype was seen more than once but under ten times. This rearrangement joins TRBV29-1 to TRBJ2-4; 12 bases fit TRBD2. The length of the CDR3 is 12 residues. Germline loops: CDR1 SQVTM, CDR2 ANQGSEA. After removal of 7 bases from V and 7 bases from J, the junction contained 2 bases not matched to a gene. CDR3 nucleotide sequence: TGCAGCGCGGGGACTAGCGGGAACATTCAGTACTTC. This gives the protein CSAGTSGNIQYF. The full variable domain, with the rest looked up from reference TRBV29-1 and TRBJ2-4, is SAVISQKPSRDICQRGTSLTIQCQVDSQVTMMFWYRQQPGQSLTLIATANQGSEATYESGFVIDKFPISRPNLTFSTLTVSNMSPEDSSIYLCSAGTSGNIQYFGAGTRLSVL.

The chain uses TRBV4-1 and TRBJ2-1; the D gene is possibly TRBD2 (7 bases). The germline gives CDR1 MGHRA, CDR2 YSYEKL. The CDR3 totals 17 residues. Trimming cost V 3 bases and J 4 bases, with 19 bases left between them. The chain's CDR3 is CASSQILGGAGYNEQFF. The CDR3, as DNA: TGCGCCAGCAGCCAGATCCTAGGGGGGGCCGGGTACAATGAGCAGTTCTTC.

This chain joins TRBV15 and TRBJ2-3; possible D gene TRBD2, 6 bases. The CDR3 loop spans 16 amino acids. Deletions cut 3 bases from V and 2 bases from J, with 15 bases between. Germline assignment: CDR1 LNHNV and CDR2 YYDKDF (reference sequence). The CDR3 protein is CATSSGGFLNTDTQYF. In nucleotides, the CDR3 is TGTGCCACCAGCAGCGGGGGATTCTTAAACACAGATACGCAGTATTTT. The full variable domain, with the rest looked up from reference TRBV15 and TRBJ2-3, is DAMVIQNPRYQVTQFGKPVTLSCSQTLNHNVMYWYQQKSSQAPKLLFHYYDKDFNNEADTPDNFQSRRPNTSFCFLDIRSPGLGDTAMYLCATSSGGFLNTDTQYFGPGTRLTVL.

This clonotype was observed a few times. The chain uses TRBV27 and TRBJ2-7; perhaps TRBD1 as D (6 bases). Germline values: CDR1 MNHEY, CDR2 SMNVEV (reference sequence). The CDR3 extends over 12 amino acids. Trimming removed 10 bases from V and 1 base from J, with 11 bases in between. CDR3 bases: TGTGCCACCAGGGGTTCTTCCTACGAGCAGTACTTC. This encodes CATRGSSYEQYF.

This clonotype was counted a few times. This chain joins TRBV6-5 and TRBJ2-1, with D unclear. With 6 bases removed from V and 5 bases from J, the gap between germline ends came to 8 bases. The CDR3 runs 12 residues. Germline-derived CDR1 and CDR2 are MNHEY and SVGAGI. In DNA form, the CDR3 reads TGTGCCAGCAGCACAACCAACAATGAGCAGTTCTTC. It is translated as CASSTTNNEQFF.

The chain is built from TRBV7-9 and TRBJ2-2; TRBD1 agrees at 7 bases. V lost 7 bases, J lost 3 bases, and 14 bases stayed unmatched. From germline, CDR1 is SEHNR and CDR2 FQNEAQ (reference sequence). The CDR3 has 17 amino acids. The CDR3 bases are TGTGCCAGCAAAGGGGACAGCACCCCCGACTACACCGGGGAGCTGTTTTTT. Translation: CASKGDSTPDYTGELFF.

In this sample, this clonotype turned up many times. This rearrangement joins TRBV6-4 to TRBJ2-1, with D maybe TRBD2 (7 bases). V lost 0 bases, J lost 3 bases, and 9 bases lay in between. The germline CDR1 and CDR2 sequences are MRHNA and SNTAGT. The CDR3 is 15 amino acids. As DNA, the CDR3 is TGTGCCAGCAGTGACTCAGGGGGGGGCTACAATGAGCAGTTCTTC. Protein: CASSDSGGGYNEQFF.

V is TRBV5-6 and J is TRBJ2-7; D uncertain. From germline, CDR1 is SGHDT and CDR2 YYEEEE. Trimming took off 5 bases at V and 5 bases at J, with 17 bases between the two ends. The CDR3 totals 14 residues. CDR3 residues: CASSPKGLSNEQYF. CDR3 sequence (DNA): TGTGCCAGCAGTCCAAAGGGCCTGAGTAACGAGCAGTACTTC.

This clonotype was counted a few times. The chain recombines TRBV5-6 with TRBJ1-5; D is undetermined. Germline lookup yields CDR1 SGHDT and CDR2 YYEEEE. The CDR3 totals 14 residues. V shed 1 base and J shed 4 bases, with 9 bases lying between them. Written as DNA, the CDR3 is TGTGCCAGCAGCTTGATACAGACTAATCAGCCCCAGCATTTT. It translates to CASSLIQTNQPQHF. The whole variable domain, remainder taken from reference TRBV5-6 and TRBJ1-5, is DAGVTQSPTHLIKTRGQQVTLRCSPKSGHDTVSWYQQALGQGPQFIFQYYEEEERQRGNFPDRFSGHQFPNYSSELNVNALLLGDSALYLCASSLIQTNQPQHFGDGTRLSIL.

This clonotype was observed a handful of times. The genes are TRBV6-4 and TRBJ2-2; D gene unclear. CDR3 size: 15 residues. Germline V lookup: CDR1 MRHNA, CDR2 SNTAGT. Trimming cost V 0 bases and J 5 bases, with 10 bases left between them. CDR3: CASSDSEGVTGELFF. Written as DNA, the CDR3 is TGTGCCAGCAGTGACTCTGAAGGAGTAACCGGGGAGCTGTTTTTT.

The chain combines TRBV25-1 with TRBJ2-2; 12 bases align to TRBD1. Germline CDR1 and CDR2: MGHDK and SYGVNS. The CDR3 has 18 residues. With 7 bases clipped from V and 2 bases from J, the junction kept 11 bases outside the gene matches. The CDR3 DNA follows: TGTGCCAGCACCCCCCATGGGGGACAGGGGGCAAACACCGGGGAGCTGTTTTTT. Protein sequence: CASTPHGGQGANTGELFF.